This T cell receptor (beta chain) was sequenced in a study of shared clonotypes between healthy human individuals. Background on the study: Plates per donor: three CD4 naive, three CD4 memory, two CD8 naive, one CD8 memory. Whole-study findings and limits: Although depth was large, rarefaction showed that sequencing of the sorted subsets was incomplete.

HIV-negative, healthy adults without recent acute infections or vaccinations were the donors. The study drew all its donors from Caucasian adults living in Nashville, Tennessee. As regards this clone: The target antigen is unknown.

V lost 9 bases and J lost 1, with 16 bases in between. CDR3 length: 15 residues. Germline lookup yields CDR1 LNHDA and CDR2 SQIVND (reference sequence). Sequenced by immunoSEQ multiplex PCR; TCRdb stores in-frame clones only, minus some. Altogether around 1,000,000 clones are present, roughly 80% being singletons, with the ten largest covering approximately 0.9%. The TCR originated in a man aged 18 to 35 in good health. Some clones in this sample may be carry-over from other donors' samples. V usage is TRBV19 and J usage is TRBJ1-5; D gene unclear. The sample taken for sequencing was memory CD4+ T cells from PBMCs. Subset of the sample: CD45RA-negative fraction. Written as DNA, the CDR3 is TGTGCCAGCCACCCGGGCCCTGGAAGCAATCAGCCCCAGCATTTT. The encoded protein is CASHPGPGSNQPQHF. Full variable domain (rest looked up from reference TRBV19 and TRBJ1-5): DGGITQSPKYLFRKEGQNVTLSCEQNLNHDAMYWYRQDPGQGLRLIYYSQIVNDFQKGDIAEGYSVSREKKESFPLTVTSAQKNPTAFYLCASHPGPGSNQPQHFGDGTRLSIL.